This TCR beta chain is drawn from a study of a mutant IDH1 vaccine in newly diagnosed glioma. Looking at the study overall: Commencement of vaccination occurred 4-6 weeks following radiotherapy alone, or concurrently with temozolomide cycles. Former treatment meant radiotherapy, temozolomide, or both; the majority had gotten both.

The time point denotes: week 5, during vaccination. A single vaccine dose contained 300 ug of mutant IDH1 20-mer peptide, and topical imiquimod was used with it. Using immunoSEQ multiplex PCR, the repertoire was profiled, and TCRdb retains in-frame clones only, with some absent. The data hold 50,000 to 65,000 clones, with roughly four fifths observed a single time. Of note for this clone: Its matching antigen is unknown.

The sample was PBMCs, taken from a glioma patient whose treatment included an IDH1 peptide vaccine. This clonotype was sampled from a man aged 25 to 40 with glioma.

CDR3 nucleotide sequence: TGTGCCAGCTCCGGGACACTAAATGGGAATGAGCAGTTCTTC. Translating gives CASSGTLNGNEQFF. The chain recombines TRBV6-5 with TRBJ2-1; D is perhaps TRBD1 (6 bases). Germline values: CDR1 MNHEY, CDR2 SVGAGI. The CDR3 runs 14 residues. The ends were cut back, 8 bases at V and 7 bases at J, with 18 bases in the middle.